A selection of T cell receptor beta chains follows, all from one sample in a study of cytomegalovirus exposure and HLA in healthy donors. TCRdb's copy holds only in-frame clones and misses some; the assay was immunoSEQ multiplex PCR. The sample gives 170,000 or so clones, 60% to 85% of which show up once; just under 3% is in the top ten. The sequenced sample consisted of PBMCs. The receptors were gathered from a male donor in good health and CMV-seronegative. The CDR3 runs from the conserved cysteine through the conserved F or W. D genes are given only for firm matches. The size field is filled for only some rows; it gives once, few, many or a size class.

v_call,clone_size,j_call,cdr3_length,d_call,cdr3_aa,cdr3_nt
TRBV27,once,TRBJ2-7,13,-,CASSFSPLYEQYF,TGTGCCAGCAGTTTTAGTCCTCTCTACGAGCAGTACTTC
TRBV30,-,TRBJ1-4,14,-,CAWSGLATNEKLFF,TGTGCCTGGAGTGGGCTGGCAACTAATGAAAAACTGTTTTTT
TRBV7-3,-,TRBJ2-3,14,-,CASSFLGHTDTQYF,TGTGCCAGCAGCTTCCTTGGCCACACAGATACGCAGTATTTT
TRBV6-1,-,TRBJ1-1,14,-,CASSSNTGNTEAFF,TGTGCCAGCAGTTCGAACACAGGTAACACTGAAGCTTTCTTT
TRBV27,once,TRBJ2-3,14,-,CASSLTAALDTQYF,TGTGCCAGCAGTTTAACGGCGGCCCTTGATACGCAGTATTTT
TRBV18,once,TRBJ2-6,18,TRBD1,CASSPRPGQSSGANVLTF,TGTGCCAGCTCACCCCGACCGGGACAGTCCTCTGGGGCCAACGTCCTGACTTTC
TRBV30,-,TRBJ2-1,13,TRBD2,CAWSGRGYNEQFF,TGTGCCTGGAGCGGGAGGGGCTACAATGAGCAGTTCTTC
TRBV7-7,-,TRBJ1-6,15,-,CASSPSPGRDSPLHF,TGTGCCAGCAGCCCCTCCCCCGGCAGGGATTCACCCCTCCACTTT
TRBV5-1,-,TRBJ2-7,14,-,CASSLSAGTYEQYF,TGCGCCAGCAGCTTGTCGGCGGGGACCTACGAGCAGTACTTC
TRBV30,-,TRBJ2-3,15,-,CAWSQTGLSTDTQYF,TGTGCCTGGAGTCAAACAGGGCTGAGCACAGATACGCAGTATTTT
TRBV6-6,-,TRBJ2-7,14,-,CASSKTRSTNEQYF,TGTGCCAGCAGTAAAACTAGGTCAACCAACGAGCAGTACTTC
TRBV28,-,TRBJ1-1,14,-,CASSFRGGNTEAFF,TGTGCCAGCAGTTTCCGGGGGGGGAACACTGAAGCTTTCTTT
TRBV6-5,-,TRBJ1-6,15,-,CASSYSGPIGSPLHF,TGTGCCAGCAGTTACTCGGGCCCAATAGGTTCACCCCTCCACTTT
TRBV7-9,-,TRBJ2-1,17,TRBD2,CASSSTPGLAGINEQFF,TGTGCCAGCAGCTCTACTCCGGGACTAGCGGGAATCAATGAGCAGTTCTTC
TRBV5-4,-,TRBJ1-1,14,-,CASSRDVGAAEAFF,TGTGCCAGCAGCCGTGATGTGGGGGCAGCTGAAGCTTTCTTT
TRBV30,-,TRBJ2-6,15,-,CAWSGPRMWANVLTF,TGTGCCTGGAGTGGACCGAGGATGTGGGCCAACGTCCTGACTTTC
TRBV7-8,-,TRBJ1-5,17,TRBD1,CASSPWRTGRGNQPQHF,TGTGCCAGCAGCCCATGGCGGACAGGGAGAGGCAATCAGCCCCAGCATTTT
TRBV15,once,TRBJ2-2,16,TRBD1,CATSSGGTVGTGELFF,TGTGCCACCAGCAGTGGTGGGACAGTGGGCACCGGGGAGCTGTTTTTT
TRBV4-2,-,TRBJ2-5,14,-,CASSQSDRQETQYF,TGTGCCAGCAGCCAATCCGACAGACAAGAGACCCAGTACTTC
TRBV7-8,once,TRBJ2-3,13,-,CASNLRGLDTQYF,TGTGCCAGCAACCTTAGGGGACTAGATACGCAGTATTTT
TRBV4-3,-,TRBJ1-5,13,-,CASSQENYQPQHF,TGCGCCAGCAGCCAAGAAAACTACCAGCCCCAGCATTTT
TRBV19,-,TRBJ1-6,14,-,CASSWGGSNSPLHF,TGTGCCAGTAGTTGGGGAGGGTCTAATTCACCCCTCCACTTT
TRBV5-1,-,TRBJ1-1,15,-,CASAGAGEMNTEAFF,TGCGCCAGCGCCGGGGCAGGGGAGATGAACACTGAAGCTTTCTTT
TRBV6-1,-,TRBJ1-6,18,-,CASSEWIFPGVENSPLHF,TGTGCCAGCAGTGAATGGATTTTTCCGGGGGTAGAGAATTCACCCCTCCACTTT
TRBV18,-,TRBJ2-7,13,-,CASSPTGSYEQYF,TGTGCCAGCTCACCAACGGGATCCTACGAGCAGTACTTC
TRBV11-2,once,TRBJ1-1,15,-,CASSQFEGANTEAFF,TGTGCCAGCAGCCAGTTCGAGGGCGCGAACACTGAAGCTTTCTTT
TRBV10-2,-,TRBJ2-7,13,-,CASSRQDFYEQYF,TGCGCCAGCAGCCGACAGGATTTCTACGAGCAGTACTTC
TRBV6-5,-,TRBJ2-2,15,TRBD2,CASTPASGRIGELFF,TGTGCCAGCACCCCCGCTAGCGGGAGGATCGGGGAGCTGTTTTTT